This TCR beta chain was captured by sequencing in a study of cytomegalovirus exposure and HLA in healthy donors (dated by TCRdb to about 2017). Regarding the research as a whole: According to an earlier analysis of a few hundred of the donors, some 180 million T cells yielded 90 million to 130 million unique TCR beta sequences and 276 Gb of sequence data. Approximately 300 gigabases of sequencing data and 70 million to 100 million unique TCR sequences made up an early release that covered roughly 670 HLA-typed donors. Of the approximately 400 genotyped donors, less than 85% were placed in the genetic ancestry cluster associated with self-reported Caucasian donors. The study was designed to test whether signatures of past pathogen exposure could be identified by cataloging public T cell receptors. The study profiled the T cell repertoires of about 640 subjects by immunosequencing and related them to cytomegalovirus serostatus. Besides the first cohort of roughly 640 subjects, a separate validation cohort made up of some 110 different subjects was used. High-throughput TCR immunosequencing, statistical association of individual TCRs with disease status, and machine learning were combined to predict cytomegalovirus infection status. A later analysis re-analyzed previously published TCR beta repertoires from 666 donors and added high-resolution HLA genotyping to study TCR occurrence patterns. In the later analysis, no new phenotypic data were used to find candidate immune exposures; instead, reliance was placed on TCR beta sequences and their occurrence across donors. An earlier analysis of 587 of the donors applied high-throughput TCR beta sequencing to assess whether each TCR beta V gene segment acted as functional or pseudogenic. Donor age, sex, ethnicity and CMV serostatus were compiled together with the repertoire data. In a later genetic analysis, genome-wide SNP genotypes for about three fifths of the roughly 670 donors were used, and that subset was treated as a discovery cohort. All discovery cohort repertoires had been generated using a single sequencing platform. HLA typing included class I and class II loci at four-digit resolution. Typing coverage varied by locus: roughly 620-640 donors for A, B, C, DRB1 and DQB1; roughly 500 for DQA1; more than 600 for DPA1; about 450 for DPB1. Four to six DR-DQ haplotypes were handled as single units for association and clustering, since linkage in the cohort was strong. Across some 400 genotyped donors of the cohort, an average of approximately 240,000 unique TCR beta nucleotide sequences per donor were sequenced, and approximately 17% of those sequences were non-productive.

Results and caveats for the whole study, not just this receptor: Only TCR beta chains were sequenced in this cohort, and the absence of alpha or paired-chain data limited detectable features. Some IMGT-functional V segments, including TRBV6-2 and TRBV6-3, could not be told apart with the 87-base-pair reads, so those segments were excluded. A further reported finding was that TCR beta sequences accurately predicted the HLA-A and HLA-B alleles for most subjects in the first cohort. Because counts were too low, around 18 rarely observed V segments, including chromosome 9 orphons, were left out of the earlier analysis of 587 of the donors. In a later analysis, most CMV-associated TCR beta chains were found to appear HLA-restricted, with HLA associations seemingly driven largely by CMV exposure. A cluster of highly shared sequence variants was judged likely to represent a technical artifact of the sequencing pipeline. While some public TCRs were present in many individuals, most TCR sequences turned up only very rarely across donors. An earlier analysis of roughly 570 of the donors showed that most TCR beta V segments appeared in productive rearrangements either about 90% or about 30% of the time, which broadly matched IMGT annotations. When HLA alleles, especially DR and DQ, strongly co-occurred, TCR associations were difficult to assign to individual alleles. According to a later analysis, parvovirus B19, influenza, CMV and Epstein-Barr virus appeared linked to several top co-occurrence clusters. Roughly uniform sequencing depth across donors was assumed in presence/absence analyses, although this assumption may not hold. In a later analysis, HLA-associated TCR beta chains showed more clonal expansion and lower generation probabilities than non-associated chains that were equally common. In a later analysis, the rate of TCR association differed among HLA loci, with DRB1 alleles having the most associated TCRs and HLA-C alleles having the fewest. Correlated functional status among segregating V segments might reflect linkage disequilibrium, but an unknown experimental factor could not be ruled out. According to the authors, the approach could potentially be generalized to other disease states and immunological phenotypes. The study listed 164 TCR beta chains as associated with cytomegalovirus. In a later genetic analysis, a missense DCLRE1C variant was associated with V-gene and J-gene trimming of TCR beta chains, and the association was replicated in an independent cohort. Compared with the approximately 670-donor mean, donors in an Asian-associated ancestry cluster had fewer N-insertions in productive TCRs, according to a later genetic analysis. The classifier was reported to diagnose cytomegalovirus status with high specificity and sensitivity in both the original cohort and the validation cohort. In a later analysis, 15,000 to 20,000 TCR beta sequences were associated with specific HLA alleles at a false discovery rate of 0.05. Immune exposure information for the cohort was limited to CMV serostatus. Because HLA typing was unavailable for some donors at each locus, only the typed subset was used in association tests. In vitro tests confirmed that a few of the cytomegalovirus-associated TCR beta chains recognize cytomegalovirus antigens.

On this clone: The antigen this receptor binds is unknown. There are no base qualities to consult, and no much larger clone falls within one base.

Spanning cysteine to phenylalanine, the CDR3 consists of 14 amino acids. Just the 42-base CDR3 DNA is kept, in frame starting at base 1. Via the germline V gene (reference sequence), CDR1 is MNHEY and CDR2 SMNVEV. At the junction V is shortened by 8 bases and J by 0 bases; bases outside the gene matches: 6. Libraries were constructed by the immunoSEQ multiplex PCR assay. For the multiplex PCR, a mixture combining 60 forward primers for TCR Vbeta segments and 13 reverse primers for TCR Jbeta segments was used. A multiplex PCR assay on genomic DNA amplified the CDR3 region of rearranged TCR beta genes. Amplified TCR beta libraries were sequenced as 87-base-pair reads on the Illumina HiSeq System. As for the original processing: A later analysis tallied about 77 million unique TCR beta chains across the 666 repertoires, and around 9.9 million of those chains were shared by two or more donors. Raw reads were error-corrected and collapsed into unique sequences by a nearest-neighbor algorithm in which closely related sequences were merged to remove PCR and sequencing errors. To assign V, D and J gene segments, CDR3 sequences were aligned to IMGT reference sequences. For a sequence to be retained, at least a six-nucleotide match to both a V gene segment and a J gene segment was required. A rearrangement was called productive if the CDR3 had no stop codons and remained in frame with V and J, and every other rearrangement was called non-productive. CDR3 was defined by IMGT convention, running from the second conserved V-encoded cysteine to the conserved J-encoded phenylalanine. Sequences without an unambiguous match to a single V gene segment were excluded from the earlier analysis of about 600 of the donors. An earlier analysis of several hundred of the donors called V segments functional above 56.7% productive rearrangements and segregating when the between-donor standard deviation exceeded 5%. A statistical classification framework was built to diagnose cytomegalovirus status from the catalog of TCR beta chain sequences. In a later analysis, V and J genes were assigned by comparing TCR nucleotide sequences against IMGT/GENE-DB human TR gene sequences. A later analysis assigned CDR3 sequences and most-parsimonious VDJ recombination scenarios with the TCRdist pipeline. In a later analysis, every TCR beta chain was defined by the combination of its CDR3 amino acid sequence and its V-gene family, and reads without a unique V-gene family were dropped. A later analysis removed several hundred highly shared, low-generation-probability nucleotide sequences to deal with suspected cross-contamination and a sequencing artifact. In a later analysis, a clonal expansion index was calculated for each public chain from normalized within-repertoire ranks of inferred template counts. In a later analysis, generation probabilities were computed with a VDJ recombination model fitted to out-of-frame rearrangements, and the resulting probabilities were checked against IGoR. In a later analysis, TCR-TCR, TCR-HLA and TCR-CMV co-occurrence was scored with hypergeometric tests, and a repertoire-size bias correction was applied to TCR pairs. False discovery rates were estimated in a later analysis by permuting HLA or CMV assignments 20 times. In a later analysis, co-occurring TCRs were grouped with DBSCAN, and TCRdist sequence similarity was added when clustering was performed within HLA-allele-positive subsets. Repertoires with fewer than 30,000 or more than 120,000 public chains were left out of co-occurrence clustering, as were several repertoires with anomalous nucleotide sharing. TCRdb obtained this table from immuneACCESS and retained in-frame rearrangements with V and J assigned. These tables miss some clones; where compared with another copy, unresolved V genes account for less than half of the shortfall, and the remainder is unexplained. V and J calls and clone size are those listed in that table; D and trimming were worked out from the DNA. This sample lists 250,000 to 350,000 clones; 86% were detected once. The ten largest make up roughly 4% of the sample.

The cohort consisted of 666 healthy bone marrow donors. Cohort members were all nominally healthy when sampled, although unrecorded immune exposures were likely present. The donor was CMV seropositive and belonged to the group of 250 to 300 seropositive cohort members. Every donor gave a peripheral blood sample, and the peripheral blood mononuclear cells from that sample were used for TCR beta sequencing. Genomic DNA extraction from the blood cell samples was performed with the Qiagen DNeasy Blood Extraction Kit. The source of this sequence is a man aged 40-49 years in good health and CMV-seropositive. The chain is assembled from TRBV27 and TRBJ1-1; 7 central nucleotides agree with TRBD1. Sequencing used PBMCs. At the DNA level, the sequence is TGTGCCAGCTTAAAAACAGGGGTGAACACTGAAGCTTTCTTT. Translation gives CASLKTGVNTEAFF.